The next 23 T cell receptor beta chains were all read from a single sample in a study of cytomegalovirus exposure and HLA in healthy donors. Profiling relied on immunoSEQ multiplex PCR, and the TCRdb table lists in-frame clones only, not all of them. The table has under 200,000 clones, roughly 90% seen once; the top ten hold 10%. The sequencing sample was made of PBMCs. The origin of the receptors is a woman under 30 in good health and CMV-seropositive.

The J gene is TRBJ1-2, the V gene TRBV9, with D unclear. Deletions cut 4 bases from V and 2 bases from J, with 12 bases between. The CDR3 has 14 amino acids. CDR1 and CDR2 (germline): SGDLS, YYNGEE. The CDR3 is CASSTPPGNYGYTF. In nucleotides, the CDR3 is TGTGCCAGCAGCACACCCCCGGGGAACTATGGCTACACCTTC.

The rearrangement uses TRBV7-2 and TRBJ2-7, with D possibly being TRBD2 (5 bases). There are 13 residues in the CDR3. V lost 5 bases and J 2 bases, leaving 10 bases between the germline ends. Per the germline V gene, CDR1 is SGHTA and CDR2 is FQGNSA. DNA for the CDR3: TGTGCCAGCAGCCGACCGGGGACCTACGAGCAGTACTTC. Translation: CASSRPGTYEQYF. Full variable domain (missing parts from reference TRBV7-2 and TRBJ2-7): GAGVSQSPSNKVTEKGKDVELRCDPISGHTALYWYRQSLGQGLEFLIYFQGNSAPDKSGLPSDRFSAERTGGSVSTLTIQRTQQEDSAVYLCASSRPGTYEQYFGPGTRLTVT.

V and J are TRBV18 and TRBJ1-2; D perhaps matches TRBD1 (5 bases). The germline gives CDR1 KGHSH, CDR2 LQKENI. The CDR3 has 18 residues. The V and J ends lost 4 bases and 0 bases respectively, with 21 bases between them. CDR3: CASSLLTDPKGSNYGYTF. DNA for the CDR3: TGTGCCAGCTCACTACTTACAGACCCCAAGGGGTCTAACTATGGCTACACCTTC.

CDR3 in DNA: TGTGCCAGCAGCTCCCAAACAGGGCCGGGGGAGACCCAGTACTTC. It yields the protein CASSSQTGPGETQYF. V usage is TRBV7-6 and J usage is TRBJ2-5, with a weak D call TRBD1 (6 bases). CDR1 and CDR2 (germline): SGHVS, FNYEAQ. Trimming cost V 4 bases and J 5 bases, with 17 bases left between them. This CDR3 contains 15 residues.

The rearrangement links TRBV18 to TRBJ2-7; 14 bases fit TRBD2. There are 16 residues in the CDR3. Germline V gene lookup returns CDR1 KGHSH and CDR2 LQKENI. Trimming at V came to 3 bases and at J to 4 bases, leaving 5 bases not matched to a gene. The DNA for the CDR3 is TGTGCCAGCTCACCTTTCGGGACTAGCGGGAGTTACGAGCAGTACTTC. As protein: CASSPFGTSGSYEQYF.

The V and J genes are TRBV2 and TRBJ1-4; D possibly corresponds to TRBD1 (5 bases). The V gene lost 10 bases and the J gene lost 8 bases, with 17 bases spanning the gap. This CDR3 contains 13 residues. CDR1 is SNHLY and CDR2 is FYNNEI in the germline V gene. The CDR3 DNA is TGTGCCACACAGGCCTACCTAGAAGAAAAACTGTTTTTT. It specifies CATQAYLEEKLFF.

This chain connects TRBV6-1 to TRBJ2-7, with D tentatively TRBD1 (5 bases). Trimming removed 1 base at V and 5 bases at J, with 12 bases between. In germline, CDR1 is MNHNS, CDR2 SASEGT. CDR3 length: 14 residues. The CDR3 loop reads CASSEVKGVNEQYF. The CDR3 DNA reads as TGTGCCAGCAGTGAAGTGAAAGGGGTGAACGAGCAGTACTTC.

The gene calls are TRBV7-8 and TRBJ2-3; TRBD2 aligns across 11 bases. The length of the CDR3 is 17 residues. Trimming at V came to 4 bases and at J to 3 bases, leaving 9 bases not matched to a gene. Germline V CDR1 and CDR2: SGHVS, FQNEAQ. As DNA, the CDR3 is TGTGCCAGCAGCTCACCCCCGACTAGCGGGAAGACAGATACGCAGTATTTT. Protein sequence: CASSSPPTSGKTDTQYF.

The rearrangement joins TRBV23-1 to TRBJ2-6, with D perhaps matching TRBD1 (6 bases). Being an ORF, TRBV23-1 has a function that is uncertain. Between the trimmed V and J ends, which lost 6 bases and 4 bases, there was a span of 16 bases. The length of the CDR3 is 16 residues. CDR3 coding DNA: TGCGCCAGCAGGGACAGTAAGGGTCTGGGGGCCAACGTCCTGACTTTC. Translation gives CASRDSKGLGANVLTF.

The rearrangement joins TRBV9 to TRBJ2-5; unclear D gene. V was trimmed by 3 bases and J by 5 bases, leaving 11 bases between them. The CDR3 spans 13 residues. Per germline, CDR1 SGDLS and CDR2 YYNGEE. CDR3 loop: CASSALARETQYF. In nucleotides, the CDR3 is TGTGCCAGCAGCGCACTTGCTAGGGAGACCCAGTACTTC.

The rearrangement uses TRBV11-2 and TRBJ2-7; D might be TRBD1 (5 bases). The length of the CDR3 is 15 residues. Trimming cost V 3 bases and J 0 bases, with 12 bases left between them. The germline V gene has CDR1 SGHAT and CDR2 FQNNGV. The CDR3 DNA reads TGTGCCAGCAGCTTTGACAGTGCTGGCTCCTACGAGCAGTACTTC. Protein: CASSFDSAGSYEQYF.

V is TRBV7-8 and J is TRBJ1-3; 7 bases fit TRBD1. After removal of 5 bases from V and 0 bases from J, the junction contained 7 bases not matched to a gene. There are 16 residues in the CDR3. Germline CDR1 is SGHVS and CDR2 is FQNEAQ. Written as DNA, the CDR3 is TGTGCCAGCAGCGTGACAGGGCTGAGCTCTGGAAACACCATATATTTT. Residues: CASSVTGLSSGNTIYF. The full variable domain, with the rest looked up from reference TRBV7-8 and TRBJ1-3, is GAGVSQSPRYKVAKRGQDVALRCDPISGHVSLFWYQQALGQGPEFLTYFQNEAQLDKSGLPSDRFFAERPEGSVSTLKIQRTQQEDSAVYLCASSVTGLSSGNTIYFGEGSWLTVV.

The chain uses TRBV18 and TRBJ2-1; TRBD1 aligns across 10 bases. Germline V gene sequence: CDR1 KGHSH, CDR2 LQKENI. The J segment lost 1 base and the V segment lost 3 bases, leaving 0 bases of the junction unmatched. This CDR3 spans 15 amino acids. CDR3 amino acids: CASSPGQGSYNEQFF. As DNA, the CDR3 is TGTGCCAGCTCACCGGGACAGGGGTCCTACAATGAGCAGTTCTTC.

The V gene is TRBV4-1, the J gene TRBJ2-2; 11 nucleotides agree with TRBD2. CDR1 is MGHRA, CDR2 YSYEKL, per germline. The CDR3 totals 17 residues. Losses at the gene ends were 4 bases for V and 4 bases for J; bases not matched to a gene: 8. Here the CDR3 DNA reads TGCGCCAGCAGCCTCCTCACTAGCGGGAGTACCACCGGGGAGCTGTTTTTT. The encoded protein is CASSLLTSGSTTGELFF.

This clone was counted between two and nine times. This chain links TRBV9 with TRBJ2-7, with 8 nucleotides matching TRBD1. This CDR3 is built from 15 residues. Germline assignment: CDR1 SGDLS and CDR2 YYNGEE. V was pared by 0 bases and J by 6 bases, with 8 bases of the junction left unmatched. CDR3 in DNA: TGTGCCAGCAGCGTAGACGACAGGGGATGGAGCGAGCAGTACTTC. This codes for CASSVDDRGWSEQYF.

The rearrangement uses TRBV27 and TRBJ1-1, with 10 bases identical to TRBD1. V shed 5 bases, J shed 4 bases, and the junction held 10 bases outside the gene matches. The CDR3 contains 16 residues. Germline CDR1 reads MNHEY; CDR2 reads SMNVEV (reference sequence). CDR3 loop: CASSDRGRFLGTEAFF. The CDR3 DNA follows: TGTGCCAGCAGTGACAGGGGGCGCTTTCTGGGCACTGAAGCTTTCTTT.

This clone was counted once. The DNA is omitted, as the CDR3 cannot be located on it reliably, and the CDR3 follows TCRdb's listing. This chain's CDR3 is CASGSPLWQGNTEAFF. This rearrangement joins TRBV12-5 to TRBJ1-1; the table's D call of TRBD1 was not tested on the DNA. Germline CDR1 and CDR2: LGHNT and FRNRAP. A total of 16 residues make up the CDR3, ends included.

The J gene is TRBJ2-2, the V gene TRBV7-6; 10 bases map to TRBD2. The CDR3 length is 16 residues. V lost 5 bases, J lost 3 bases, and 6 bases stayed unmatched. CDR1 is SGHVS, CDR2 FNYEAQ, per germline. The CDR3 nucleotides are TGTGCCAGCAGCCTCCTAGCGGGAGCCCACACCGGGGAGCTGTTTTTT. This translates into CASSLLAGAHTGELFF.

The chain combines TRBV6-1 with TRBJ2-7, with 7 bases fitting TRBD2. CDR3 length equals 14 residues. The germline gives CDR1 MNHNS, CDR2 SASEGT. Trimming cost V 3 bases and J 7 bases; bases outside gene matches: 9. CDR3 nucleotides: TGTGCCAGCAGTGAGGCTAGCGGTCTCCTGGAGCAGTACTTC. This gives the protein CASSEASGLLEQYF.

The J gene is TRBJ1-1, the V gene TRBV19, with TRBD1 matching over 10 bases. With 6 bases clipped from V and 2 bases from J, the junction kept 3 bases outside the gene matches. This CDR3 has 14 amino acids. Germline lookup yields CDR1 LNHDA and CDR2 SQIVND (reference sequence). The CDR3 DNA is TGTGCCAGTAGCCGGGACAGGGGTAACACTGAAGCTTTCTTT. It yields the protein CASSRDRGNTEAFF. Using reference TRBV19 and TRBJ1-1 for the parts outside the CDR3, the full variable domain is DGGITQSPKYLFRKEGQNVTLSCEQNLNHDAMYWYRQDPGQGLRLIYYSQIVNDFQKGDIAEGYSVSREKKESFPLTVTSAQKNPTAFYLCASSRDRGNTEAFFGQGTRLTVV.

The chain uses TRBV7-9 and TRBJ2-3, with 8 bases lining up with TRBD2. Trimming cost V 6 bases and J 11 bases; bases outside gene matches: 13. This CDR3 spans 14 amino acids. Germline V gives CDR1 SEHNR, CDR2 FQNEAQ (reference sequence). CDR3 in amino acids: CASRAGGAPGGQYF. The DNA of the CDR3 is TGTGCCAGCAGGGCGGGAGGAGCTCCAGGTGGGCAGTATTTT.

V is TRBV2 and J is TRBJ2-7; 7 bases line up with TRBD2. CDR1 and CDR2 (germline): SNHLY, FYNNEI. This CDR3 is built from 13 residues. The ends lost 8 bases at V and 0 bases at J; junction bases unmatched: 4. The chain's CDR3 is CASVGGSSYEQYF. DNA for the CDR3: TGTGCCAGCGTGGGAGGGAGCTCCTACGAGCAGTACTTC.

The chain uses TRBV6-5 and TRBJ1-1; possible D gene TRBD1, 5 bases. Trimming took 8 bases from V and 5 from J, leaving 6 bases between them. The CDR3 has 10 residues. CDR1 is MNHEY, CDR2 SVGAGI, per germline. The CDR3 coding sequence is TGTGCCAGCGGGGGGACTGAAGCTTTCTTT. Protein: CASGGTEAFF.